The clone carrying this T cell receptor (beta chain) was seen repeatedly, ten times or more. Its antigen is unknown. The length of the CDR3 is 15 residues. Germline V gene sequence: CDR1 SGHVS, CDR2 FQNEAQ. V lost 3 bases and J lost 1, with 11 bases in between. These data are taken from a study of T cells in Graves' hyperthyroidism and ophthalmopathy. Overall study results and limits: Separating ophthalmopathy from stable hyperthyroidism was achieved by a 13 V-J model.

Using more than 8 ml of fresh peripheral blood, PBMCs were prepared. Researchers amplified the TCR beta CDR3 regions from RNA transcripts. The primer set for the first-round RT-PCR of the TCR CDR3 was HTBI. TCRdb processed the multiplex PCR reads anew with MiXCR; each CDR3 protein has one entry. Seen here are under 700,000 distinct CDR3 sequences, over 15% observed once, and the top ten hold 15% to 20%. Sample: blood. This chain links TRBV7-8 with TRBJ2-3, with D perhaps assigned TRBD1 or TRBD2 (6 bases each). The origin of this receptor is a woman between 18 and 29 years old with Graves' hyperthyroidism. CDR3 coding DNA: TGTGCCAGCAGCTTTAACAGGGAGGGCACAGATACGCAGTATTTT. Encoded protein: CASSFNREGTDTQYF. The whole variable domain, filled in from reference TRBV7-8 and TRBJ2-3, reads GAGVSQSPRYKVAKRGQDVALRCDPISGHVSLFWYQQALGQGPEFLTYFQNEAQLDKSGLPSDRFFAERPEGSVSTLKIQRTQQEDSAVYLCASSFNREGTDTQYFGPGTRLTVL.